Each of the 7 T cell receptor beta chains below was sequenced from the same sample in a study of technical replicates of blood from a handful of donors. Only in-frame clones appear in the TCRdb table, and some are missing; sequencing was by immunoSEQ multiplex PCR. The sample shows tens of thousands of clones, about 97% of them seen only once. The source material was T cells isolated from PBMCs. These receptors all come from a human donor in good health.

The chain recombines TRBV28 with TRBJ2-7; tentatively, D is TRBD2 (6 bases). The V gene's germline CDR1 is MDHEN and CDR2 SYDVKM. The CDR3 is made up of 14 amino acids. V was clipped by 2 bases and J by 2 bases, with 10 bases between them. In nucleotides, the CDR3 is TGTGCCAGCAGTTTAACGGGACTTACCTACGAGCAGTACTTC. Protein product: CASSLTGLTYEQYF.

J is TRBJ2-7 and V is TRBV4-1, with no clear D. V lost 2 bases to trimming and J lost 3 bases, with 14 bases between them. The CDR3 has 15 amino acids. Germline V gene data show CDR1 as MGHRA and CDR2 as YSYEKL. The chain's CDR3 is CASSQSVWADYEQYF. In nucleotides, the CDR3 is TGCGCCAGCAGCCAATCCGTGTGGGCTGACTACGAGCAGTACTTC.

CDR3 nucleotides: TGCGCCAGCAGCCAAGAGAACTGGGCAGTGACTGAAGCTTTCTTT. Protein product: CASSQENWAVTEAFF. The chain employs TRBV4-1 and TRBJ1-1, with D unresolved. The CDR3 runs 15 residues. The V end was cut by 0 bases, the J end by 5 bases, with 13 bases between. Germline values: CDR1 MGHRA, CDR2 YSYEKL.

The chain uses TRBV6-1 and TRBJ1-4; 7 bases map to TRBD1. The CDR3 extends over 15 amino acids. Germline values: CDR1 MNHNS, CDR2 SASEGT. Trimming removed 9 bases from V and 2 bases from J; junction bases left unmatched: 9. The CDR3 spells CASRQGSWTNEKLFF. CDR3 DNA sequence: TGTGCCAGTCGACAGGGCTCGTGGACTAATGAAAAACTGTTTTTT.

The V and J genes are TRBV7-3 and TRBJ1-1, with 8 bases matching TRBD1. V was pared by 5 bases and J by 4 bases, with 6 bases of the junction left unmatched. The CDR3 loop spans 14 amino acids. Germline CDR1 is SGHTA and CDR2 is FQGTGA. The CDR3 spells CASSRTGRITEAFF. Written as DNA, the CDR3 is TGTGCCAGCAGCCGGACAGGGAGGATCACTGAAGCTTTCTTT.

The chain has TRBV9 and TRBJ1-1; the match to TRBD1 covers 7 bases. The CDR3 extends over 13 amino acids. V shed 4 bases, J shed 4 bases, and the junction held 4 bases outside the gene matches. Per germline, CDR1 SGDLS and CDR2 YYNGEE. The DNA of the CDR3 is TGTGCCAGCAGCTCCCAGGGGGGCACTGAAGCTTTCTTT. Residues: CASSSQGGTEAFF.

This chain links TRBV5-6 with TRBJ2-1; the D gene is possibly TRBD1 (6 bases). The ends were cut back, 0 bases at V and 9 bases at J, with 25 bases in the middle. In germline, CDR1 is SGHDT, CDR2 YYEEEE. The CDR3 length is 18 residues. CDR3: CASSLAWGRISRVGEQFF. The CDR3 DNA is TGTGCCAGCAGCTTGGCTTGGGGGCGGATTTCTAGGGTAGGTGAGCAGTTCTTC.